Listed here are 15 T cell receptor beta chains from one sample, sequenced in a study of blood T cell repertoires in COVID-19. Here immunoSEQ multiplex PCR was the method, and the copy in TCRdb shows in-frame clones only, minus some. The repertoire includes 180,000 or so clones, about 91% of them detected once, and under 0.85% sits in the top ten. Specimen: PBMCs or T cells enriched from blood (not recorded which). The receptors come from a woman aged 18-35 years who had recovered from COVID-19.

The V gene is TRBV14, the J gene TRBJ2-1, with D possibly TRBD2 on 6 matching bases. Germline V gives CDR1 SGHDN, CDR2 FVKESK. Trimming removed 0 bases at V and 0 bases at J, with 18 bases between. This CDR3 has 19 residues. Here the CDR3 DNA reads TGTGCCAGCAGCCAAGATCGTCCCGCGGGGCTCTTCTCCTACAATGAGCAGTTCTTC. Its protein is CASSQDRPAGLFSYNEQFF.

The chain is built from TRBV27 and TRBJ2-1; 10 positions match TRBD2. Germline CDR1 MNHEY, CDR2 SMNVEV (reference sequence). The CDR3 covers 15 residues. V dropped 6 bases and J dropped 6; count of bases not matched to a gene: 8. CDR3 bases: TGTGCCAGCAGCCCCGGGACTAGCGTTGTCAATGAGCAGTTCTTC. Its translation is CASSPGTSVVNEQFF.

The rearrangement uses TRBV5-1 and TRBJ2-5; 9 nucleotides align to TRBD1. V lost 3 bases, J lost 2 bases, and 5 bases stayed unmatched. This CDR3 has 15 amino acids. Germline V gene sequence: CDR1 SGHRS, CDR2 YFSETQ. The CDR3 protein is CASSSGQGRQETQYF. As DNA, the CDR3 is TGCGCCAGCAGCTCCGGACAGGGGAGGCAAGAGACCCAGTACTTC.

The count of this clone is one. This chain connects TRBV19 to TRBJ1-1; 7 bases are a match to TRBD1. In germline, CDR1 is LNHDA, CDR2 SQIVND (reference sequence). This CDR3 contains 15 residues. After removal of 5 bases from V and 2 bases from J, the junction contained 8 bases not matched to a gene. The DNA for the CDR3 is TGTGCCAGTAGTCAACCCGGGACAGTTAACACTGAAGCTTTCTTT. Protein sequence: CASSQPGTVNTEAFF.

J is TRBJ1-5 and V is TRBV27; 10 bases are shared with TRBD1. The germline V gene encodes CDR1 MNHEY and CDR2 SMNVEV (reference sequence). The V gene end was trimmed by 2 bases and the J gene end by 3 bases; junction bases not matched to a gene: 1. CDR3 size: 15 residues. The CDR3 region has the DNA TGTGCCAGCAGTTTAGGACAGGGGGTCAATCAGCCCCAGCATTTT. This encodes CASSLGQGVNQPQHF.

As DNA, the CDR3 is TGTGCCACCAGTGATTTAGGGACTAGCGGGAGATATGAGCAGTTCTTC. Its translation is CATSDLGTSGRYEQFF. The rearrangement uses TRBV24-1 and TRBJ2-1; 14 bases fit TRBD2. Germline CDR1 KGHDR, CDR2 SFDVKD. V dropped 1 base and J dropped 8; count of bases not matched to a gene: 3. The CDR3 is made up of 16 amino acids.

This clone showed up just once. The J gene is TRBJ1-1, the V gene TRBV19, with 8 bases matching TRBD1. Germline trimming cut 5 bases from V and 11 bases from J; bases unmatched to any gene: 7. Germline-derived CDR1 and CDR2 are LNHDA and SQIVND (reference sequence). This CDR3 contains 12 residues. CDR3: CASSPLTGEAFF. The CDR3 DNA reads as TGTGCCAGTAGTCCGTTGACAGGGGAGGCTTTCTTT. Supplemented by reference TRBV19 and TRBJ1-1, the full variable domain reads DGGITQSPKYLFRKEGQNVTLSCEQNLNHDAMYWYRQDPGQGLRLIYYSQIVNDFQKGDIAEGYSVSREKKESFPLTVTSAQKNPTAFYLCASSPLTGEAFFGQGTRLTVV.

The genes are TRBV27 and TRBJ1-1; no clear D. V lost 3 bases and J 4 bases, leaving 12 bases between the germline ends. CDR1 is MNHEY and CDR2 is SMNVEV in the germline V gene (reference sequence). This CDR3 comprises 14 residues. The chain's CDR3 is CASSLAGGRTEAFF. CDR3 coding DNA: TGTGCCAGCAGTTTGGCTGGAGGGCGCACTGAAGCTTTCTTT.

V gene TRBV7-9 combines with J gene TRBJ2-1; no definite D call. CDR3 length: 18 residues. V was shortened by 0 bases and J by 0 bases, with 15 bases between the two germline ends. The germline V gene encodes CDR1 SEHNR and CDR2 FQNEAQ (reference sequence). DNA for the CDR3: TGTGCCAGCAGCTTAGCAGTTGGCGACTTAAACTCCTACAATGAGCAGTTCTTC. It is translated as CASSLAVGDLNSYNEQFF.

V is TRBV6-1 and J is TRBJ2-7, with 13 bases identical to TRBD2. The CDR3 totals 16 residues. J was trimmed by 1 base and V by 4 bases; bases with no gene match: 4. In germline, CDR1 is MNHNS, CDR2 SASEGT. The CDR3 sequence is CASSAGTSGMSYEQYF. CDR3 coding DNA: TGTGCCAGCAGTGCCGGGACTAGCGGGATGTCCTACGAGCAGTACTTC.

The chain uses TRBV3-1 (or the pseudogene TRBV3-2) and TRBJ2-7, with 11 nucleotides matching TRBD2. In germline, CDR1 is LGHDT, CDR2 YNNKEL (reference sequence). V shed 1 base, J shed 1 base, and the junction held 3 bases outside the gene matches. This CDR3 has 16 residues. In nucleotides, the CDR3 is TGTGCCAGCAGCCAAGGGGGACTAGCGGCTTCCTACGAGCAGTACTTC. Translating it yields CASSQGGLAASYEQYF.

Here the CDR3 DNA reads TGTGCCAGCAGTTTCGCCCAACGGGTTCGCACAGATACGCAGTATTTT. It specifies CASSFAQRVRTDTQYF. V is TRBV27 and J is TRBJ2-3; no definite D call. Trimming took off 3 bases at V and 1 base at J, with 14 bases between the two ends. The CDR3 extends over 16 amino acids. Germline V lookup: CDR1 MNHEY, CDR2 SMNVEV (reference sequence).

CDR3 amino acids: CASSTLTDTQYF. CDR3 nucleotides: TGTGCCAGTAGTACCCTCACAGATACGCAGTATTTT. The chain carries TRBV19 and TRBJ2-3, with D unclear. The V gene's germline CDR1 is LNHDA and CDR2 SQIVND (reference sequence). V gave up 4 bases and J gave up 2 bases, with 4 bases separating them. The CDR3 loop spans 12 amino acids.

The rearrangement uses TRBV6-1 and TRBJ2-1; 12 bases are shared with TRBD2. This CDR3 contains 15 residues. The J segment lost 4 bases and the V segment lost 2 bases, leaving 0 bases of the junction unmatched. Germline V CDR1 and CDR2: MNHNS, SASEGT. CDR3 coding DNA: TGTGCCAGCAGTGAACTAGCGGGGGGGTACAATGAGCAGTTCTTC. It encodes CASSELAGGYNEQFF.

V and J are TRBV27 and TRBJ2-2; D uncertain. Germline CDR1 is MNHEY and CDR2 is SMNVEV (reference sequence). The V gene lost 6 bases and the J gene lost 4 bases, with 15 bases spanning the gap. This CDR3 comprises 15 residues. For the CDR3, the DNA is TGTGCCAGCAGATCCCACCTAACGGGCACCGGGGAGCTGTTTTTT. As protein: CASRSHLTGTGELFF.